The present TCR beta chain was sequenced within a study of blood T cell repertoires in COVID-19. Overall study: Samples of COVID-19 (acute and convalescent) were obtained from the United States, Italy and Spain. Sources were T cells, B-cell-depleted T cells, or PBMCs; the material itself was cDNA or gDNA.

The ends lost 1 base at V and 10 bases at J; junction bases unmatched: 9. Germline V gene data show CDR1 as SGHVS and CDR2 as FQNEAQ. CDR3 length: 15 amino acids. Original processing methods: Amplification of reference gene primers was used by the study to estimate nucleated cell counts. Some clones are missing from TCRdb's copy, which holds only in-frame ones; the method was immunoSEQ multiplex PCR. Clone size and the V and J calls come from that table; the DNA yielded D and trimming. The sample lists about 230,000 clones; roughly 79% were seen once. Those enrolled in Seattle joined during active infection and were followed longitudinally afterward.

The origin of this receptor is a woman over 75 with COVID-19, enrolled during active disease. The specimen sequenced was peripheral blood. The chain combines TRBV7-8 with TRBJ1-1; 10 positions match TRBD1. This CDR3 reads CASSLGGQGPVGAFF. For the CDR3, the DNA is TGTGCCAGCAGCTTAGGGGGACAGGGGCCCGTGGGAGCTTTCTTT.